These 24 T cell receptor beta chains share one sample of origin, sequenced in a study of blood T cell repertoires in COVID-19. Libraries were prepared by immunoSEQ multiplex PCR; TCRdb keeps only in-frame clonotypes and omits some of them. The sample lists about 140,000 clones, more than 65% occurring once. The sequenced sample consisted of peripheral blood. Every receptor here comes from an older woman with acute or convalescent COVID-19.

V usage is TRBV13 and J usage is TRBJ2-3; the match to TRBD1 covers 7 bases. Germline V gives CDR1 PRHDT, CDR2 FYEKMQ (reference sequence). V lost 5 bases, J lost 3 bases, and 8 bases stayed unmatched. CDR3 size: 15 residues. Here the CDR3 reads CASSALEQGTDTQYF. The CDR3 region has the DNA TGTGCCAGCAGCGCCCTAGAACAGGGGACAGATACGCAGTATTTT.

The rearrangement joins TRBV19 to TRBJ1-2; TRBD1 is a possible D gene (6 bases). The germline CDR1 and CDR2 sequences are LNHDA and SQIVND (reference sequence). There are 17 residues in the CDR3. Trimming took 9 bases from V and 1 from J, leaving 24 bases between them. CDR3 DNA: TGTGCCAGAGAATTAATCCAGGGGCCGGACCTTAACTATGGCTACACCTTC. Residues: CARELIQGPDLNYGYTF.

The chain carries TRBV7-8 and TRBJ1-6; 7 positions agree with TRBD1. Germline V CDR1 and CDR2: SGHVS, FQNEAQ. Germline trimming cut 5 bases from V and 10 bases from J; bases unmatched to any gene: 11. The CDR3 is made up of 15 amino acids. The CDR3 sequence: CASSHETGMGSPLHF. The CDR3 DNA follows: TGTGCCAGCAGCCATGAGACAGGGATGGGATCACCCCTCCACTTT. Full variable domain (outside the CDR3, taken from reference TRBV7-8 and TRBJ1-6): GAGVSQSPRYKVAKRGQDVALRCDPISGHVSLFWYQQALGQGPEFLTYFQNEAQLDKSGLPSDRFFAERPEGSVSTLKIQRTQQEDSAVYLCASSHETGMGSPLHFGNGTRLTVT.

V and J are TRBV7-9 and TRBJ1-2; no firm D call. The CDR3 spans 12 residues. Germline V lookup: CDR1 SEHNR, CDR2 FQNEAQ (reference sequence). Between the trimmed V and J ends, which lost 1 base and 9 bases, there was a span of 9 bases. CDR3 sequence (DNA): TGTGCCAGCAGCTTAGGAGAGGGTAGCTACACCTTC. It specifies CASSLGEGSYTF.

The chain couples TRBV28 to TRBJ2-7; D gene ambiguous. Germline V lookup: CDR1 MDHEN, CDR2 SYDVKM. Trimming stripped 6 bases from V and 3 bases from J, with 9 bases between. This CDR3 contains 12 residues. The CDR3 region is CASSPQIYEQYF. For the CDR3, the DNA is TGTGCCAGCAGCCCTCAGATCTACGAGCAGTACTTC.

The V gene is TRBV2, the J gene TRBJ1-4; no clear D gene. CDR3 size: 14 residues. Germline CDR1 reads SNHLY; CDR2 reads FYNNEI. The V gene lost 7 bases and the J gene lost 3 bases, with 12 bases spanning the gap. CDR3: CASNARGSNEKLFF. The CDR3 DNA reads TGTGCCAGCAACGCCCGGGGTTCTAATGAAAAACTGTTTTTT.

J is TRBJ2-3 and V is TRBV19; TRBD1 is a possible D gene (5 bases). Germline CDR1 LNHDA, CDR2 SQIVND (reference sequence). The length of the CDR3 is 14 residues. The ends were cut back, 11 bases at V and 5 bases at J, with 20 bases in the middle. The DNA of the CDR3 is TGTGCCTGCCCCACAGGCCCCTCGGGAGATACGCAGTATTTT. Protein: CACPTGPSGDTQYF.

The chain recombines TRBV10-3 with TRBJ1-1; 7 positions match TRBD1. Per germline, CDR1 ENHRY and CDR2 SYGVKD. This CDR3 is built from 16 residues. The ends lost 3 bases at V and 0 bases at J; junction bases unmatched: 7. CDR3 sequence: CAISDPTGTMNTEAFF. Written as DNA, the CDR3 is TGTGCCATCAGTGACCCGACAGGGACCATGAACACTGAAGCTTTCTTT.

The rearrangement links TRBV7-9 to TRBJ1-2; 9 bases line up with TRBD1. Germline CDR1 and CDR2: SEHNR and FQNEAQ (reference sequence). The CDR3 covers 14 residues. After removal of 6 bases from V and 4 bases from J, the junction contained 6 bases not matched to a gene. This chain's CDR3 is CASRITGGGYGYTF. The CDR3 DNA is TGTGCCAGCAGAATAACAGGGGGCGGCTATGGCTACACCTTC. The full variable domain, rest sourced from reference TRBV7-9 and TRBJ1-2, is DTGVSQNPRHKITKRGQNVTFRCDPISEHNRLYWYRQTLGQGPEFLTYFQNEAQLEKSRLLSDRFSAERPKGSFSTLEIQRTEQGDSAMYLCASRITGGGYGYTFGSGTRLTVV.

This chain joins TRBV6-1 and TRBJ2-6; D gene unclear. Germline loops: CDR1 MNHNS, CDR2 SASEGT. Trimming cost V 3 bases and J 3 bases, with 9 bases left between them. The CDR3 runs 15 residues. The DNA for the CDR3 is TGTGCCAGCAGTGAGTCCCAGTTTGGGGCCAACGTCCTGACTTTC. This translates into CASSESQFGANVLTF.

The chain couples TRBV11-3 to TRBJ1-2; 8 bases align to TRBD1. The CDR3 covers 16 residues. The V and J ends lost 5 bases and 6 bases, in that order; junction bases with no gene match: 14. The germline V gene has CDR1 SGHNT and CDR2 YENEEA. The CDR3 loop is CASSRRLGQALHGYTF. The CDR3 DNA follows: TGTGCCAGCAGCCGCCGCCTGGGACAGGCCCTCCATGGCTACACCTTC.

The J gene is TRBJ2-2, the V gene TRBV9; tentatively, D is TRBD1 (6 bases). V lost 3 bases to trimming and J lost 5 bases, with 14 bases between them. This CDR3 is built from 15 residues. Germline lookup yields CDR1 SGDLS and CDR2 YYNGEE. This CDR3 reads CASSATGIGTGELFF. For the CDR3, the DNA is TGTGCCAGCAGCGCCACAGGGATTGGAACCGGGGAGCTGTTTTTT.

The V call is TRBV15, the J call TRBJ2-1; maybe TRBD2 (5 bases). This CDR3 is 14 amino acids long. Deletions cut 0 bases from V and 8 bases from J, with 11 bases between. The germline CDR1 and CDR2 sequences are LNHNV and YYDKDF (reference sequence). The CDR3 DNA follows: TGTGCCACCAGCAGAGAGCCGGGGATCGATGAGCAGTTCTTC. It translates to CATSREPGIDEQFF.

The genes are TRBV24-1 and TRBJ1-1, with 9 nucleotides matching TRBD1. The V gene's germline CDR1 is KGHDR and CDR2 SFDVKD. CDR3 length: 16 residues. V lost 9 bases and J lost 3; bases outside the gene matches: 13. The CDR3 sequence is CATPPGTGCQDTEAFF. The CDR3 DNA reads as TGTGCCACCCCCCCCGGGACAGGGTGTCAGGACACTGAAGCTTTCTTT.

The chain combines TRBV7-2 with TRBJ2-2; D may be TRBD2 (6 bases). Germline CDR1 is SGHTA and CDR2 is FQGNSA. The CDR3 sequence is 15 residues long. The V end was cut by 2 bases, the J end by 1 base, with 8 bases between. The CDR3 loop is CASSLRRVNTGELFF. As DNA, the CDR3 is TGTGCCAGCAGCTTAAGGAGGGTGAACACCGGGGAGCTGTTTTTT.

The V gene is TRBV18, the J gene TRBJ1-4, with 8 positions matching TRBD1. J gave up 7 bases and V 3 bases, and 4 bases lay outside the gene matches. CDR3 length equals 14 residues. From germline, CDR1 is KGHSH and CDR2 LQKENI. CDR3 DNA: TGTGCCAGCTCACCTCAGGGGGCGTCTGAAAAACTGTTTTTT. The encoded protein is CASSPQGASEKLFF.

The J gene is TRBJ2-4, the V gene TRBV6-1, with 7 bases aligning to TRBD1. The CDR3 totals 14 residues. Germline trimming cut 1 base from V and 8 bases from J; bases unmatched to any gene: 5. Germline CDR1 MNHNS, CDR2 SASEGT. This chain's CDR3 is CASSEGQGGHIQYF. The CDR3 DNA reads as TGTGCCAGCAGTGAAGGACAGGGTGGGCACATTCAGTACTTC.

CDR3 loop: CATREGAEKLFF. The CDR3 DNA follows: TGTGCCACCCGAGAGGGGGCTGAAAAACTGTTTTTT. The chain employs TRBV2 and TRBJ1-4; 7 nucleotides line up with TRBD1. In germline, CDR1 is SNHLY, CDR2 FYNNEI. V gave up 10 bases and J gave up 7 bases; unmatched junction bases: 6. This CDR3 comprises 12 residues.

CDR3 residues: CASSFLGQGGYTGELFF. The CDR3, as DNA: TGTGCCAGCAGCTTTTTGGGACAGGGCGGGTACACCGGGGAGCTGTTTTTT. V is TRBV5-4 and J is TRBJ2-2; 9 nucleotides align to TRBD1. CDR3 length: 17 amino acids. V lost 2 bases and J lost 3; bases outside the gene matches: 8. The germline V gene has CDR1 SGHNT and CDR2 YYREEE (reference sequence).

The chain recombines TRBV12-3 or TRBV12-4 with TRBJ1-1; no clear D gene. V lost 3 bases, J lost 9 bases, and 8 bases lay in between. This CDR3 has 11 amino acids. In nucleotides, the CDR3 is TGTGCCAGCAGTTTGAGGTCTCAAGCTTTCTTT. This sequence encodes CASSLRSQAFF.

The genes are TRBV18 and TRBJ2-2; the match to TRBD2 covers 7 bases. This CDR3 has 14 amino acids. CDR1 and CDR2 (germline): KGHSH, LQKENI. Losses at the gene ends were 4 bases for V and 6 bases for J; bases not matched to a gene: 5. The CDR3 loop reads CASSRRLAPGELFF. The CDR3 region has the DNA TGTGCCAGCTCACGCCGACTAGCCCCCGGGGAGCTGTTTTTT.

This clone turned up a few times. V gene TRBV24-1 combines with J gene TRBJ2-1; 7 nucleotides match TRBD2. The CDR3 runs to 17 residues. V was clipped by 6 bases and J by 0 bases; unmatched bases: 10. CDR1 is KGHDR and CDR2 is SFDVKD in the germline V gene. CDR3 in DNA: TGTGCCACCAGTTCCGCGGGAGAAATTGGCTCCTACAATGAGCAGTTCTTC. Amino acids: CATSSAGEIGSYNEQFF.

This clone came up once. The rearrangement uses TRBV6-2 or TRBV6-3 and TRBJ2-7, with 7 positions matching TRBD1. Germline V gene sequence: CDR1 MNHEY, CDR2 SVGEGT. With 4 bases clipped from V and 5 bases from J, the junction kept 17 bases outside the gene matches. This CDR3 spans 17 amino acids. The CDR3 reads CASSSMQGVPTVNEQYF. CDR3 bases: TGTGCCAGCAGTTCCATGCAGGGGGTCCCAACAGTAAACGAGCAGTACTTC.

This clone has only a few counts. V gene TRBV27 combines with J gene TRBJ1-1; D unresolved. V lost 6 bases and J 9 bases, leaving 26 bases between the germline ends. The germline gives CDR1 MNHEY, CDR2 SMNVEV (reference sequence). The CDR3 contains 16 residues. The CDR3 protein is CASRPFQAGMADKAFF. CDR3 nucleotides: TGTGCCAGCAGACCCTTTCAGGCCGGGATGGCAGACAAAGCTTTCTTT.